The 22 T cell receptor beta chains below were found in one sample sequenced in a study of blood T cells in healthy people across ages. Primed by a sample-barcoded 5' primer and a J-beta primer mix, a second PCR proceeded for about 7 to 12 cycles. TCRdb independently ran MiXCR on the 5' RACE reads; one entry per CDR3 protein. Of over 600,000 distinct CDR3 sequences in the sample, around 21% are singletons; the top ten hold 3% to 4%. The sample comprised blood. The receptors come from a man aged 70-80 years in good health.

This chain uses TRBV11-2 with TRBJ2-3; 7 bases line up with TRBD2. This CDR3 spans 18 amino acids. Germline loops: CDR1 SGHAT, CDR2 FQNNGV. After removal of 3 bases from V and 1 base from J, the junction contained 13 bases not matched to a gene. CDR3 protein: CASSLGLGGSSGTDTQYF. CDR3 nucleotide sequence: TGTGCCAGCAGCTTGGGCCTCGGCGGGAGTAGCGGCACAGATACGCAGTATTTT.

The genes are TRBV5-8 and TRBJ1-5; unclear D gene. Trimming cost V 7 bases and J 2 bases, with 16 bases left between them. The length of the CDR3 is 15 residues. The germline V gene encodes CDR1 SGHTS and CDR2 YDEGEE. The CDR3, as DNA: TGTGCCAGCTTGCGGCTACGAGTTGGCAATCAGCCCCAGCATTTT. Protein product: CASLRLRVGNQPQHF.

This clonotype has at least ten counts. V usage is TRBV27 and J usage is TRBJ2-5; no clear D. The V and J ends lost 6 bases and 4 bases respectively, with 12 bases between them. The CDR3 sequence is 13 residues long. The germline V gene encodes CDR1 MNHEY and CDR2 SMNVEV (reference sequence). The CDR3 region is CASSPRVRETQYF. CDR3 nucleotides: TGTGCCAGCAGCCCTAGGGTACGAGAGACCCAGTACTTC.

Many counts were recorded for this clonotype. The V gene is TRBV12-3 or TRBV12-4, the J gene TRBJ2-7; either TRBD1 or TRBD2 may fit D (5 bases each). V dropped 5 bases and J dropped 2 bases, with 10 bases sitting between them. The CDR3 has 13 residues. The DNA for the CDR3 is TGTGCCAGCAGTACCGGGACCCCCTACGAGCAGTACTTC. The encoded protein is CASSTGTPYEQYF.

This chain links TRBV20-1 with TRBJ2-3; 15 nucleotides agree with TRBD2. Germline V gene lookup returns CDR1 DFQATT and CDR2 SNEGSKA (reference sequence). The CDR3 contains 14 residues. The ends lost 5 bases at V and 5 bases at J; junction bases unmatched: 2. CDR3 bases: TGCAGTGCTGGGACTAGCGGGAGGTTAGATACGCAGTATTTT. It translates to CSAGTSGRLDTQYF.

The CDR3 nucleotides read TGTGCCAGCAGTTTGTGGCGGCGCTCCTACAATGAGCAGTTCTTC. Translated: CASSLWRRSYNEQFF. The J gene is TRBJ2-1, the V gene TRBV12-3 or TRBV12-4; D remains unclear. The CDR3 sequence is 15 residues long. V was shortened by 3 bases and J by 0 bases, with 9 bases between the two germline ends.

Worth noting for this clonotype: The junction shows a germline mismatch at one end, possibly a read error. CDR3 DNA sequence: TGTGGCAGCTACGTCAACTCTGGAAACACCATATATTTT. Translating it yields CGSYVNSGNTIYF. The chain uses TRBV12-3 or TRBV12-4 and TRBJ1-3; no firm D call. The CDR3 runs 13 residues.

This clonotype was seen only a few times. The genes are TRBV5-1 and TRBJ2-2; unclear D gene. The CDR3 has 13 amino acids. Germline CDR1 and CDR2: SGHRS and YFSETQ. Trimming pared 6 bases from V and 2 bases from J, leaving 8 bases between. The CDR3 spells CASNHDNTGELFF. CDR3 in DNA: TGCGCCAGCAACCACGATAACACCGGGGAGCTGTTTTTT.

To note about this clonotype: At one of its ends the junction is not consistent with the germline gene, which may arise from a read error. J is TRBJ1-3 and V is TRBV9; D is unclear. The CDR3 contains 13 residues. Germline V gene sequence: CDR1 SGDLS, CDR2 YYNGEE. This CDR3 reads CAGSAVMASTIYF. As DNA, the CDR3 is TGTGCCGGCAGCGCTGTTATGGCAAGCACCATATATTTT.

The chain recombines TRBV6-2 or TRBV6-3 with TRBJ2-3, with D possibly matching TRBD2 (6 bases). Trimming removed 6 bases at V and 6 bases at J, with 16 bases between. The germline CDR1 and CDR2 sequences are MNHEY and SVGEGT. The CDR3 is 14 residues long. The CDR3 DNA reads as TGTGCCAGCAGCCTCCGGGACTTGGCGGATACGCAGTATTTT. This codes for CASSLRDLADTQYF.

There are a few counts of this clonotype. This rearrangement joins TRBV3-1 to TRBJ2-5; the D is unclear. The J call is in doubt because the DNA end fits TRBJ2-1 better. Germline loops: CDR1 LGHDT, CDR2 YNNKEL (reference sequence). The CDR3 spans 12 residues. The CDR3 spells CASSQGLIEQFF. The DNA for the CDR3 is TGTGCCAGCAGCCAAGGTTTGATTGAGCAGTTCTTC.

The CDR3 sequence is CASSQVVGQGDTQYF. The DNA of the CDR3 is TGTGCCAGCAGCCAAGTGGTGGGTCAAGGGGATACGCAGTATTTT. The V call is TRBV3-1, the J call TRBJ2-3; no reliable D call. The CDR3 extends over 15 amino acids. The germline V gene has CDR1 LGHDT and CDR2 YNNKEL (reference sequence). Trimming stripped 1 base from V and 6 bases from J, with 14 bases between.

The chain recombines TRBV20-1 with TRBJ2-1; no definite D call. Germline V CDR1 and CDR2: DFQATT, SNEGSKA (reference sequence). V shed 5 bases and J shed 4 bases, with 12 bases lying between them. The CDR3 is 13 amino acids. The chain's CDR3 is CSAEDLGYNEQFF. CDR3 sequence (DNA): TGCAGTGCTGAGGACCTGGGTTACAATGAGCAGTTCTTC.

This rearrangement joins TRBV12-3 or TRBV12-4 to TRBJ2-3, with D tentatively TRBD2 (6 bases). V gave up 4 bases and J gave up 2 bases, with 10 bases separating them. The CDR3 has 14 amino acids. The CDR3 reads CASSWGGNTDTQYF. CDR3 DNA: TGTGCCAGCAGTTGGGGCGGGAACACAGATACGCAGTATTTT.

This clonotype has more than one count but fewer than ten. This chain connects TRBV20-1 to TRBJ2-3; D possibly matches TRBD1 or TRBD2 (5 bases each). Germline V gene sequence: CDR1 DFQATT, CDR2 SNEGSKA (reference sequence). Trimming removed 5 bases from V and 8 bases from J, with 17 bases in between. CDR3 size: 13 residues. The CDR3 spells CSAGGATVGTQYF. CDR3 DNA sequence: TGCAGTGCTGGGGGTGCCACAGTTGGTACGCAGTATTTT.

This clonotype turned up a few times. The J gene is TRBJ2-1, the V gene TRBV9; D uncertain. V dropped 0 bases and J dropped 6 bases, with 10 bases sitting between them. In germline, CDR1 is SGDLS, CDR2 YYNGEE. The CDR3 extends over 14 amino acids. The CDR3 DNA is TGTGCCAGCAGCGTAGATGATCGTCTCAATGAGCAGTTCTTC. This translates into CASSVDDRLNEQFF. Full variable domain (missing parts from reference TRBV9 and TRBJ2-1): DSGVTQTPKHLITATGQRVTLRCSPRSGDLSVYWYQQSLDQGLQFLIQYYNGEERAKGNILERFSAQQFPDLHSELNLSSLELGDSALYFCASSVDDRLNEQFFGPGTRLTVL.

In this sample, this clonotype turned up a few times. The chain is built from TRBV7-9 and TRBJ2-2; 7 nucleotides line up with TRBD1. Germline V lookup: CDR1 SEHNR, CDR2 FQNEAQ (reference sequence). The V gene end was trimmed by 4 bases and the J gene end by 5 bases; junction bases not matched to a gene: 7. The CDR3 loop spans 15 amino acids. This CDR3 reads CASSSNRGGTGELFF. The CDR3 DNA reads as TGTGCCAGCAGCTCAAACAGGGGCGGGACCGGGGAGCTGTTTTTT.

Turning to this clonotype: Just one base apart from a much larger clone, this may be a read error. The chain carries TRBV18 and TRBJ1-4, with a tentative D call TRBD1 (6 bases). The CDR3 loop spans 13 amino acids. Germline lookup yields CDR1 KGHSH and CDR2 LQKENI. The CDR3 bases are TGTGCCGGCTCACAGGGTGCTAATGAAAAACTGTTTTTT. Translating it yields CAGSQGANEKLFF.

This clonotype was observed a few times. The chain is built from TRBV3-1 and TRBJ2-1; 7 bases match TRBD1. The CDR3 is made up of 14 amino acids. The trim removed 3 bases at V and 5 bases at J, leaving 4 bases unmatched. Germline CDR1 LGHDT, CDR2 YNNKEL (reference sequence). The CDR3 loop reads CASSHGTENNEQFF. DNA of the CDR3: TGTGCCAGCAGCCACGGGACAGAGAACAATGAGCAGTTCTTC.

V is TRBV20-1 and J is TRBJ2-3, with D perhaps assigned TRBD1 or TRBD2 (7 bases each). The CDR3 has 21 residues. Looked up from germline, CDR1 is DFQATT and CDR2 is SNEGSKA (reference sequence). Trimming shortened V by 6 bases and J by 4 bases, and 38 bases separated the two germline ends. CDR3 in DNA: TGCAGTGCCCGCGGGACTACAGCGGGTCCATGGTGGCAGGGGGTACCAGATACGCAGTATTTT. It is translated as CSARGTTAGPWWQGVPDTQYF.

As for this clonotype: The CDR3 does not end in the conserved phenylalanine or tryptophan, so this is likely a read error. The CDR3 nucleotides are TGTGCCAGCAGTTTGGGCAATTACTACGAGCAGTACCTC. This gives the protein CASSLGNYYEQYL. The chain has TRBV12-3 or TRBV12-4 and TRBJ2-7; no firm D call. This CDR3 spans 13 amino acids. V was cut by 3 bases and J by 3 bases, with 9 bases left in between.

The DNA of the CDR3 is TGTGCCAGCAGTTCTGGAACCGAGACTAGCGGGAGACAGACCCAGTACTTC. Protein sequence: CASSSGTETSGRQTQYF. This chain links TRBV6-5 with TRBJ2-5; 12 bases line up with TRBD2. CDR3 size: 17 residues. The V gene end was trimmed by 4 bases and the J gene end by 6 bases; junction bases not matched to a gene: 12. Germline loops: CDR1 MNHEY, CDR2 SVGAGI.